This T cell receptor (beta chain) emerged from a study of CD8+CD57+ T cells in acquired aplastic anemia. Germline assignment: CDR1 LGHDT and CDR2 YNNKEL (reference sequence). This CDR3 is built from 16 residues. V gave up 1 base and J gave up 2 bases, with 12 bases separating them. This clonotype was counted only a few times. Antigen: not known. The template used for profiling TCR beta VDJ and CDR3 was genomic DNA. TCRdb reanalysed the reads using MiXCR and keeps one entry per CDR3 protein. The sample carries some 180,000 distinct CDR3 sequences, about 47% recorded once. Points from the study as a whole: Both patients and controls carried the same twenty-nine CD8+ CDR3 sequences.

Sequenced sample: sorted CD4+, CD8+, or CD8+CD57+ T cells (not recorded which) from PBMCs. The sequence came from a human donor in good health. The V and J genes are TRBV3-1 and TRBJ2-1; D uncertain. CDR3 loop: CASSQVRLITYNEQFF. CDR3 DNA sequence: TGTGCCAGCAGCCAAGTAAGGCTAATCACCTACAATGAGCAGTTCTTC.